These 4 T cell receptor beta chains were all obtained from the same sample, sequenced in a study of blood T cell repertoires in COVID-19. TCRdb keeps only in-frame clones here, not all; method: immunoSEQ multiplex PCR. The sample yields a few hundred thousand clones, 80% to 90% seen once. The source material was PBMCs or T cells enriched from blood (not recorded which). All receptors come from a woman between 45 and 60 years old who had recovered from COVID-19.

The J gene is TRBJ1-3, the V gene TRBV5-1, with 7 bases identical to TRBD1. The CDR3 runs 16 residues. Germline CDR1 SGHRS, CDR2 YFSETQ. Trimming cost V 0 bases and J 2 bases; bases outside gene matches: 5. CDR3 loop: CASSLAGQLAGNTIYF. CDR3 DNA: TGCGCCAGCAGCTTGGCGGGACAGCTCGCTGGAAACACCATATATTTT. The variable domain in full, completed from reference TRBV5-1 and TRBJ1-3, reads KAGVTQTPRYLIKTRGQQVTLSCSPISGHRSVSWYQQTPGQGLQFLFEYFSETQRNKGNFPGRFSGRQFSNSRSEMNVSTLELGDSALYLCASSLAGQLAGNTIYFGEGSWLTVV.

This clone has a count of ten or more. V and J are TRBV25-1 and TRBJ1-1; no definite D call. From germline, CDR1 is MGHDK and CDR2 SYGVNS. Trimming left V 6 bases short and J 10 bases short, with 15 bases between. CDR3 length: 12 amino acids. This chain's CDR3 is CASSGWMETAFF. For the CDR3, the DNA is TGTGCCAGCAGCGGGTGGATGGAGACAGCTTTCTTT.

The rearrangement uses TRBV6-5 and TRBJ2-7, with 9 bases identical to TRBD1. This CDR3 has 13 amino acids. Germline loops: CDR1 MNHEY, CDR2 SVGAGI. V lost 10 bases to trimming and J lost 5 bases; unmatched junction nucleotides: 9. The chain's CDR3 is CATQTRQGDEQYF. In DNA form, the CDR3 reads TGTGCCACCCAAACACGACAGGGGGACGAGCAGTACTTC.

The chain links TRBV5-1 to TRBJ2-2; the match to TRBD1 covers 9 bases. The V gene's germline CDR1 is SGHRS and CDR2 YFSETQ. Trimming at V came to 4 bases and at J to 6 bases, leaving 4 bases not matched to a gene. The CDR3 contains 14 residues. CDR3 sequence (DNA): TGCGCCAGCAGCCTGGACAGGGGTTCCGGGGAGCTGTTTTTT. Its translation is CASSLDRGSGELFF.